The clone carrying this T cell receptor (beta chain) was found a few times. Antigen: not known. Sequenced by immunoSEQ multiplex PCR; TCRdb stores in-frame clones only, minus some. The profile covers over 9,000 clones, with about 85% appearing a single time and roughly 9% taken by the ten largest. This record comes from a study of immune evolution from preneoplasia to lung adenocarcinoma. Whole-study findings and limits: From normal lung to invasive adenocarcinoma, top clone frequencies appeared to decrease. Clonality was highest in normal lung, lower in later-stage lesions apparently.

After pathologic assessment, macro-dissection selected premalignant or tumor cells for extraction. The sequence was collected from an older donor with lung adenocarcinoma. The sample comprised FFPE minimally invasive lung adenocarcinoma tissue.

The CDR3 nucleotides read TGTGCCAGCAGTGGGACTAGCGGGAGCTCCTACGAGCAGTACTTC. Protein: CASSGTSGSSYEQYF. The rearrangement uses TRBV6-1 and TRBJ2-7; 13 positions agree with TRBD2. Trimming took 4 bases from V and 0 from J; bases not matched to a gene: 0. The germline V gene encodes CDR1 MNHNS and CDR2 SASEGT. The CDR3 totals 15 residues.